The source of this T cell receptor (beta chain) is a study of shared clonotypes between healthy human individuals. The overall study: Three plates each covered CD4 naive and memory; CD8 naive two, CD8 memory one.

The CD4+ fraction was divided into a CD45RA+ naive subset and a CD45RA-negative memory subset. Germline assignment: CDR1 WNHNN and CDR2 SYGVQD (reference sequence). V was clipped by 7 bases and J by 0 bases; unmatched bases: 5. The CDR3 extends over 14 amino acids. Method: immunoSEQ multiplex PCR; TCRdb's copy keeps in-frame clones and lacks some. The sample yields 2,500,000 or so clones, roughly 92% seen once. V gene TRBV10-1 combines with J gene TRBJ2-7; TRBD2 agrees at 8 bases. The source is a man between 18 and 29 years old in good health. The sequencing input was naive CD4+ T cells sorted from blood. This sample's subset: CD45RA+ positively selected. CDR3 coding DNA: TGCGCCAGCAACCCGGGGGGGAGCTCCTACGAGCAGTACTTC. Translating gives CASNPGGSSYEQYF.